The clone carrying this TCR beta chain was detected only once. Its matching antigen is unknown. Germline CDR1 is SGHTA and CDR2 is FQGNSA. V dropped 3 bases and J dropped 11 bases, with 13 bases sitting between them. The CDR3 length is 12 residues. These data come from a study of T cell responses to AZD1222 COVID-19 vaccine. The protocol was immunoSEQ multiplex PCR, while the TCRdb copy is restricted to in-frame clones and leaves out a portion. The sample yields 140,000 to 150,000 clones, over 80% seen once. Overall study results and limits: Every sample of the repertoires postdated the peak T cell response. Two AZD1222 doses significantly raised spike-specific TCR breadth and depth over controls.

Pooling covered second doses at about 4 or about 12 weeks. This receptor was obtained from an adult who received the AZD1222 COVID-19 vaccine. Sequenced here: peripheral blood, sampled 28 days after the second AZD1222 dose. The J gene is TRBJ1-2, the V gene TRBV7-2, with D perhaps TRBD1 (6 bases). CDR3 sequence (DNA): TGTGCCAGCAGCTTTAAGCAGGGGTTGTACACCTTC. This encodes CASSFKQGLYTF.